This TCR beta chain was obtained from a study of cytomegalovirus exposure and HLA in healthy donors. Overall study: Among the roughly 400 genotyped donors, around 85% were placed in the Caucasian-associated ancestry cluster.

PCR employed 60 Vbeta and 13 Jbeta primers. Sequenced by immunoSEQ multiplex PCR; TCRdb stores in-frame clones only, minus some. In the table there are roughly 140,000 clones, roughly 75% of which are singletons. Trimming stripped 0 bases from V and 2 bases from J, with 13 bases between. CDR1 and CDR2 (germline): MNHEY, SVGAGI. CDR3 length equals 16 residues. The TCR comes from a man aged 18 to 35 in good health and CMV-seronegative. The V gene is TRBV6-5, the J gene TRBJ2-5; D call uncertain. Sequencing was done on a sample of PBMCs. The CDR3 DNA reads TGTGCCAGCAGTTACTCGAACGTCCCGCGTCAAGAGACCCAGTACTTC. It translates to CASSYSNVPRQETQYF.